This T cell receptor beta chain was obtained from a study of PD-1 blockade in classical Hodgkin lymphoma (dated by TCRdb to 2018 to 2020). For the study in its entirety: Nivolumab dosing was 3 mg/kg intravenously every 2 weeks, continuing until either disease progression or unacceptable toxicity. A peripheral blood immune signature of response to PD-1 blockade in classical Hodgkin lymphoma was defined using TCR beta sequencing and CyTOF. The study at large found these results: The study was restricted to a single clinical trial cohort, and the causes of repertoire differences, possibly disease activity or prior therapy, were left undefined. Newly diagnosed patients were reported to have lower baseline TCR diversity than healthy donors, and relapsed/refractory patients were reported to have lower baseline TCR diversity still. Lower diversity was seen in patients whose nivolumab began less than 1 year after ASCT, and these patients were left out of later analyses so that immune reconstitution would not confound the results. By C4D1, a significant rise was seen in CD4+ TCR diversity but not in CD8+ TCR diversity (p=0.0027 vs p=0.16), and the rise was most apparent among complete responders (p=0.02). Trial patients achieving complete response had baseline diversity similar to newly diagnosed patients, whereas partial responders and progressors had significantly lower diversity.

Concerning this clone itself: Its antigen is unknown. Within one base of it there is no much larger clone, and no base qualities were kept.

Explained via the paper, the time point label denotes: cycle 2 day 1 (C2D1) of nivolumab. All trial patients had relapsed after autologous stem cell transplantation, with cohorts A, B and C differing in prior brentuximab vedotin exposure. A total of 56 patients with relapsed/refractory classical Hodgkin lymphoma made up the trial cohort, and each patient's best overall response was complete response, partial response or progressive disease. Trial patients were treated with single-agent nivolumab in the multi-cohort phase II CheckMate 205 trial. Best overall response was determined by an independent review committee according to the 2007 International Working Group response criteria. Trial PBMCs were obtained immediately prior to nivolumab initiation (C1D1) and on therapy at cycle 2 day 1 and cycle 4 day 1. Peripheral blood was collected in 8 mL Vacutainer Cell Preparation Tubes, from which PBMCs were isolated by centrifugation and then cryopreserved.

V has 2 bases trimmed and J has 4 bases trimmed; junction bases matching no gene number 4. CDR1 MDHEN and CDR2 SYDVKM are derived from the germline V gene. Reading from cysteine to phenylalanine, the CDR3 counts 14 amino acids. The DNA shown is the 42-base CDR3, in frame from base 1. The Qiagen DNeasy kit was used to extract genomic DNA both from unsorted PBMCs and from the negatively selected CD4+ and CD8+ fractions. TCR beta CDR3 regions were amplified by immunoSEQ multiplex PCR using primers annealing to V and J segments. A synthetic immune receptor repertoire was used to minimize amplification bias, and any residual bias was removed computationally once sequencing was done. Processing in the source paper ran as follows. Repertoire diversity was quantified as the Shannon entropy index using custom Python scripts. Unsorted, CD4+ and CD8+ repertoires were examined separately, except in combined analyses, for which CD4+ and CD8+ sequences were merged in silico. A clone was considered expanded if an increase in frequency of at least 2-fold after treatment relative to C1D1 was found, and a pseudocount of 0.5 was applied to clones undetected at baseline. Singleton clones were defined as clones with 0 or 1 copy at C1D1, and non-singleton clones were defined as clones with 2 or more copies. Clones expanded in unsorted samples were assigned a CD4+, CD8+ or unknown annotation through matching of protein sequences in sorted samples from the same patient. Wilcoxon tests were applied to paired samples to test diversity changes from C1D1 to C4D1. TCRdb limited this immuneACCESS table to in-frame rearrangements with V and J called. A share of clones is missing; checked studies link under half to unresolved V genes, and the rest is unexplained. The V and J calls and the clone size are those of that table, but D and trimming were determined from the DNA. This sample is represented by about 28,000 clones; approximately 82% of them were singletons. Of the sample, about 21% is held by the ten largest clones.

Rearrangement joined TRBV28 to TRBJ1-2, and TRBD1 matches 7 of the central bases. The specimen was peripheral blood mononuclear cells (PBMCs), collected before the second cycle of nivolumab. The receptor's source is a human donor with classical Hodgkin lymphoma. The CDR3: CASSLRQGSYGYTF. DNA sequence: TGTGCCAGCAGTTTAAGACAGGGCAGCTATGGCTACACCTTC.